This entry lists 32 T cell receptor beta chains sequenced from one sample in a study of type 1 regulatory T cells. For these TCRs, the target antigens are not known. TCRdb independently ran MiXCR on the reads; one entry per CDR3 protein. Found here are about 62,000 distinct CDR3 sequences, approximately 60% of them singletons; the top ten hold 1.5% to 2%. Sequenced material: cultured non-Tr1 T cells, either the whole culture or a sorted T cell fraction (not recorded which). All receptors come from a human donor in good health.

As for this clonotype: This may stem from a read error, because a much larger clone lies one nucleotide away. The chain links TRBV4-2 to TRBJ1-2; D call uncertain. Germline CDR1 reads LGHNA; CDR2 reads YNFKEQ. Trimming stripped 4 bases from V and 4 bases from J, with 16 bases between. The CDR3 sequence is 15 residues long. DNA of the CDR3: TGTGCCAGCAGCCCAGACCAGTCATCTGGCTATGGCTACACCTTC. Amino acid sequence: CASSPDQSSGYGYTF.

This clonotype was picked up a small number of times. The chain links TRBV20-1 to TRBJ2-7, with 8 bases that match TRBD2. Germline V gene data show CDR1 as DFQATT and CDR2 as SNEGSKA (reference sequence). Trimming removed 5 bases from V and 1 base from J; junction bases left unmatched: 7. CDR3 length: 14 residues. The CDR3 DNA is TGCAGTGCTCCCTCGGCTAGCGGGTCCTACGAGCAGTACTTC. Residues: CSAPSASGSYEQYF.

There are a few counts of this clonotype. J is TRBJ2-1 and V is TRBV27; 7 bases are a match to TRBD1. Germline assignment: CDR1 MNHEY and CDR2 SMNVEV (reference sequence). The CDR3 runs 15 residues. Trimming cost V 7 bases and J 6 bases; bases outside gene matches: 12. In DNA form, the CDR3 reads TGTGCCAGCACTACTCCGGGACAGTTGGGCAATGAGCAGTTCTTC. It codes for CASTTPGQLGNEQFF.

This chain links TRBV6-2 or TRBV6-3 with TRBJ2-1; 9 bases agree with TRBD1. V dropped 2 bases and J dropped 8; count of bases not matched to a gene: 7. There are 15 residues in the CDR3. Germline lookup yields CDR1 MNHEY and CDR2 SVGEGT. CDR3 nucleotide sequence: TGTGCCAGCAGTTACGGGACGGACAGGGGTGATGAGCAGTTCTTC. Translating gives CASSYGTDRGDEQFF.

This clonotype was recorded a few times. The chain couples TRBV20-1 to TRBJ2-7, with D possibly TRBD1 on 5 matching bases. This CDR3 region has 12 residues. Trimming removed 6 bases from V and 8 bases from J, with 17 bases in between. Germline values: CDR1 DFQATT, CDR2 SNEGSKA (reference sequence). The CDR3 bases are TGCAGTGCAAGCTGGCAGGGCTTTCAGCAGTACTTC. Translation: CSASWQGFQQYF.

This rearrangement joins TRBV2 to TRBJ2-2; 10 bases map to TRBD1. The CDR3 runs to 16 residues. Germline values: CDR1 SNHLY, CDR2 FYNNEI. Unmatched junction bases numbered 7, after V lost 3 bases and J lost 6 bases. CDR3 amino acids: CASSDRDRGMPGELFF. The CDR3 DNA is TGTGCCAGCAGTGACCGGGACAGGGGAATGCCCGGGGAGCTGTTTTTT.

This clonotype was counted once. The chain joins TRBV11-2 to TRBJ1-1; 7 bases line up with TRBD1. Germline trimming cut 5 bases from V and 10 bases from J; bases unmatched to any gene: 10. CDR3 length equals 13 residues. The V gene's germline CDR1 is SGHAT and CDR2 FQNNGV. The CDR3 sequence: CASSAQQGNRAFF. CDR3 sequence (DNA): TGTGCCAGCAGCGCCCAACAGGGGAATAGAGCTTTCTTT.

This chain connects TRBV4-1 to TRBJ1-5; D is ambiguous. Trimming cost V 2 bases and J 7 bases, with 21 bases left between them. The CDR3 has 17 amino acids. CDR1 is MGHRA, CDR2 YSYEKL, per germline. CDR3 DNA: TGCGCCAGCAGCCAAACAAGCGGTCGCGCCCGCGGCCAGCCCCAGCATTTT. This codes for CASSQTSGRARGQPQHF.

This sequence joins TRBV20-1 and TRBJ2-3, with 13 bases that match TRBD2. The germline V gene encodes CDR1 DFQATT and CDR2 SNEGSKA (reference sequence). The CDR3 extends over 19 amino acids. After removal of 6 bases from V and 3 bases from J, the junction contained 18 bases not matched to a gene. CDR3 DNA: TGCAGTGCCCCACTCTTACTAGCGGGAGGGCCCGGGAGGACAGATACGCAGTATTTT. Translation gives CSAPLLLAGGPGRTDTQYF.

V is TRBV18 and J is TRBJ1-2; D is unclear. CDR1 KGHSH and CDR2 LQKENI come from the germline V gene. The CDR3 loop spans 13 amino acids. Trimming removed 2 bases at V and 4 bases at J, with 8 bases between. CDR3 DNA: TGTGCCAGCTCACCATCGGACGGCTATGGCTACACCTTC. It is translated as CASSPSDGYGYTF.

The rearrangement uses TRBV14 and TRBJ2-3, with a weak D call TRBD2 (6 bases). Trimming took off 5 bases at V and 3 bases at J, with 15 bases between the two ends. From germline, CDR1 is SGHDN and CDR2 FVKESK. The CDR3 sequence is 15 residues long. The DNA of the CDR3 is TGTGCCAGCAGCAGGACCCGGGGGATTACAGATACGCAGTATTTT. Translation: CASSRTRGITDTQYF.

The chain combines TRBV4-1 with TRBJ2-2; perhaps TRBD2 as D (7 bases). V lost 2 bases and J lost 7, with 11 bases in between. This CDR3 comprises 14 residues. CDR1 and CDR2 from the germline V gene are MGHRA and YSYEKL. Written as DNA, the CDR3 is TGCGCCAGCAGCCAAATCGGGGGGCGCGGGGAGCTGTTTTTT. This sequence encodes CASSQIGGRGELFF.

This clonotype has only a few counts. The CDR3 coding sequence is TGTGCCAGCAGCCCCCGCACGACAGGGGGATTCCTAGCCAAAAACATTCAGTACTTC. The encoded protein is CASSPRTTGGFLAKNIQYF. The chain joins TRBV28 to TRBJ2-4; TRBD1 agrees at 9 bases. After removal of 6 bases from V and 0 bases from J, the junction contained 15 bases not matched to a gene. CDR3 size: 19 residues. CDR1 is MDHEN and CDR2 is SYDVKM in the germline V gene.

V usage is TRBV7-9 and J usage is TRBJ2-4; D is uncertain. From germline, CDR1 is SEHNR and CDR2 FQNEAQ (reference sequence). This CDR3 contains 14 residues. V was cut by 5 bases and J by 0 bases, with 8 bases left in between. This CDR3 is CASSPVSAKNIQYF. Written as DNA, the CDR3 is TGTGCCAGCAGCCCAGTTTCAGCCAAAAACATTCAGTACTTC.

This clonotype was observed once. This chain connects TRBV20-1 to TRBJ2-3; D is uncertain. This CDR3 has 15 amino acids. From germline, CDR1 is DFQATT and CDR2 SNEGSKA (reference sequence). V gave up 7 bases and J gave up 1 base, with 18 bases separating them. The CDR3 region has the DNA TGCAGTGTTCAACCTCCCATCGAAGGCACAGATACGCAGTATTTT. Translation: CSVQPPIEGTDTQYF.

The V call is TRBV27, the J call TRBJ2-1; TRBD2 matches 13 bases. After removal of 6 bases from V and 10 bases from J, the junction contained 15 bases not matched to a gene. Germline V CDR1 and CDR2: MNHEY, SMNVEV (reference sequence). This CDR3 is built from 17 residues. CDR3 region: CASRFRLAGGPGKEQFF. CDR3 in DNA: TGTGCCAGCAGATTTCGACTAGCGGGAGGACCTGGCAAGGAGCAGTTCTTC.

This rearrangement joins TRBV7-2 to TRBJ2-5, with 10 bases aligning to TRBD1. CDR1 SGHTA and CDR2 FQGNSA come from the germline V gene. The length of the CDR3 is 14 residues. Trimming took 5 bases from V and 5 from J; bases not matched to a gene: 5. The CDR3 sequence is CASSMGQGTETQYF. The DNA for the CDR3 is TGTGCCAGCAGCATGGGACAGGGGACGGAGACCCAGTACTTC.

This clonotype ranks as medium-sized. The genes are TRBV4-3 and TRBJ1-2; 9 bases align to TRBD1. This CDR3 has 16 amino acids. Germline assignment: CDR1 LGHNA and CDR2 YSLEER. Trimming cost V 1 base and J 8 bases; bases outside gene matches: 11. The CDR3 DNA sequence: TGCGCCAGCAGCCAAGCTACAGGGGGCGGCGTAGGGGGCTACACCTTC. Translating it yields CASSQATGGGVGGYTF.

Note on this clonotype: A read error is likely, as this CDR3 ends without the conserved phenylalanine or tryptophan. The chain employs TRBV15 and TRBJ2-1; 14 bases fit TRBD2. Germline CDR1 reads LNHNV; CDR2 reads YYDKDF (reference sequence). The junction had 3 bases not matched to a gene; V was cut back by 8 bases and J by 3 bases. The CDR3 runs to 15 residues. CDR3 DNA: TGTGCCACCGGGACTAGCGGGAGTCTCTACAATGAGCAGTTCTCC. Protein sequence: CATGTSGSLYNEQFS.

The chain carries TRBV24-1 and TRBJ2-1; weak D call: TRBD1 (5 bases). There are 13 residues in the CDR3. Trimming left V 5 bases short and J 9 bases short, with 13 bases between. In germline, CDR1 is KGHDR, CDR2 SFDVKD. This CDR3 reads CATSGVQGGEQFF. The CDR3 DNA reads TGTGCCACCAGTGGAGTGCAGGGTGGTGAGCAGTTCTTC.

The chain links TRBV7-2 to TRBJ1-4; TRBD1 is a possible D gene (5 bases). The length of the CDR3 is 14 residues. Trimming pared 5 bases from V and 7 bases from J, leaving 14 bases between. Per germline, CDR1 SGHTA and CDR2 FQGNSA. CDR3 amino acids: CASSLRDVGEKLFF. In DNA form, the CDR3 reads TGTGCCAGCAGCCTCAGGGATGTCGGTGAAAAACTGTTTTTT.

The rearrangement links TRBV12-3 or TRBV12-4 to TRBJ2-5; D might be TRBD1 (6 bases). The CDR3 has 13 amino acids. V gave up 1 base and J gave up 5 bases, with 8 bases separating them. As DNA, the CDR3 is TGTGCCAGCAGTTTAGTGGGGGCTGAGACCCAGTACTTC. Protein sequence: CASSLVGAETQYF.

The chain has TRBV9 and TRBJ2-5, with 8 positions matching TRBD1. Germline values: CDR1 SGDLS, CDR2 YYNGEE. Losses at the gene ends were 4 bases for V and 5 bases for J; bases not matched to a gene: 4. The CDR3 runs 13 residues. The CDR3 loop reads CASSQGAGETQYF. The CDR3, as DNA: TGTGCCAGCAGCCAGGGGGCTGGGGAGACCCAGTACTTC.

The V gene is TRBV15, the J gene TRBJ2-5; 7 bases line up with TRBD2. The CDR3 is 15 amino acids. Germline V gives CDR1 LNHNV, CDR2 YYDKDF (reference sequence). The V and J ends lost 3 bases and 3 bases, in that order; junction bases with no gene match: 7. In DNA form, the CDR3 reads TGTGCCACCAGCAGGCCCGGGGGGTATGAAGAGACCCAGTACTTC. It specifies CATSRPGGYEETQYF.

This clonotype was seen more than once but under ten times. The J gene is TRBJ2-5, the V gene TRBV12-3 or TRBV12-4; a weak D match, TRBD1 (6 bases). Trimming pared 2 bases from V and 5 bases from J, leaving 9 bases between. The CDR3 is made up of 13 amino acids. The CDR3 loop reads CASSLTRGETQYF. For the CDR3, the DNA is TGTGCCAGCAGTTTAACTAGGGGGGAGACCCAGTACTTC.

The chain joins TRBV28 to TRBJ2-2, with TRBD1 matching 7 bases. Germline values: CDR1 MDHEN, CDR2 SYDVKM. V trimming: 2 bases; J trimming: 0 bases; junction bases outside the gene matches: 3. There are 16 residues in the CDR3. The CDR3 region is CASSLHGTANTGELFF. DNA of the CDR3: TGTGCCAGCAGTTTACACGGGACAGCGAACACCGGGGAGCTGTTTTTT.

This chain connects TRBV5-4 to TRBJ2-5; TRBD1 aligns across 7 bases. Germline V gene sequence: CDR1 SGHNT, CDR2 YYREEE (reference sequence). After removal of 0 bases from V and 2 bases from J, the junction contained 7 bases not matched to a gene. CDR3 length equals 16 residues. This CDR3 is CASSLVAGGGQETQYF. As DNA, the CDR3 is TGTGCCAGCAGCTTGGTGGCAGGGGGTGGTCAAGAGACCCAGTACTTC.

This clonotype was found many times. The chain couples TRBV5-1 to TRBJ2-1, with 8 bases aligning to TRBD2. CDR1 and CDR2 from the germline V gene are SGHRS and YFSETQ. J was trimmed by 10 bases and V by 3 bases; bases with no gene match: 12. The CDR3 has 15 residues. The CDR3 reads CASSSLAGGWEEQFF. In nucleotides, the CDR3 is TGCGCCAGCAGCTCCCTCGCGGGAGGTTGGGAGGAGCAGTTCTTC.

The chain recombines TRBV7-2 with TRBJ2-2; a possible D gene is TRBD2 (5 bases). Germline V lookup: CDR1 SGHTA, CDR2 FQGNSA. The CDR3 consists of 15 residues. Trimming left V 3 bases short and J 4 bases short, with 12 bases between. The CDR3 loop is CASSLSRESTGELFF. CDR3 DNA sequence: TGTGCCAGCAGCTTGAGTCGGGAAAGCACCGGGGAGCTGTTTTTT.

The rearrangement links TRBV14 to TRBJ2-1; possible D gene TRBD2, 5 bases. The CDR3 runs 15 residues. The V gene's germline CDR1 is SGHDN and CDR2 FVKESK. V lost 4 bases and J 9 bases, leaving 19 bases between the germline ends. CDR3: CASSLSWGAGFEQFF. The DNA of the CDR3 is TGTGCCAGCAGCCTTTCCTGGGGAGCTGGATTTGAGCAGTTCTTC.

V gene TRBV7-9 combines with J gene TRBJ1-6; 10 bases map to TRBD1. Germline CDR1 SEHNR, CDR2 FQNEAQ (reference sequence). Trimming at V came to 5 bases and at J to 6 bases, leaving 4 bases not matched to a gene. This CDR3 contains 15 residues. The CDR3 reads CASSSRDRGNSPLHF. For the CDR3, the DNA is TGTGCCAGCAGCAGCCGGGACAGGGGTAATTCACCCCTCCACTTT.

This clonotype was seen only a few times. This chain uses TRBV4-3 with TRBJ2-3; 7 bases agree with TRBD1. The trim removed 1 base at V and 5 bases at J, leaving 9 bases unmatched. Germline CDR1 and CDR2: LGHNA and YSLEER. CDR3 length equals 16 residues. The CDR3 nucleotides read TGCGCCAGCAGCCAAGGTTCGACAGGGCCCGAAGATACGCAGTATTTT. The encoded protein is CASSQGSTGPEDTQYF.